The T cell receptor beta chain described here comes from a study of molecular identifiers for immune sequencing clone quantification. One entry per CDR3 protein, called by TCRdb with MiXCR from the PCR reads. The sample shows tens of thousands of distinct CDR3 sequences, roughly 18% of them seen only once. This clonotype appeared many times. Deletions cut 8 bases from V and 1 base from J, with 14 bases between. The CDR3 totals 14 residues. Sequencing was done on a sample of naive CD8+ T cells from blood, with Jurkat cell RNA spiked in. Subset described: FACS-sorted CD8+CD4-CCR7+CD45RA+ naive T cells. This sequence joins TRBV12-3 or TRBV12-4 and TRBJ1-1; weak D call: TRBD1 (6 bases). The receptor's source is a human donor in good health. Some libraries in this study had Jurkat cell RNA spiked in. The CDR3 nucleotides are TGTGCCAGCCTCCAGAGGGGGAGGAACACTGAAGCTTTCTTT. It encodes CASLQRGRNTEAFF.